The 18 T cell receptor beta chains below come from one sample, sequenced in a study of shared clonotypes between healthy human individuals. Selected positively for CCR7 and CD45RO-negative, naive CD8 cells excluded terminally differentiated effector memory CD45RA+ cells. Repertoires were generated with immunoSEQ multiplex PCR, while TCRdb's copy carries only in-frame clones and drops some. The table lists about 580,000 clones, about 98% of them singletons. What was sequenced was naive CD8+ T cells sorted from blood. The receptors were sampled from a man aged 25 to 40 in good health.

The V and J genes are TRBV7-9 and TRBJ1-3; 8 bases agree with TRBD1. Trimming cost V 1 base and J 3 bases; bases outside gene matches: 5. This CDR3 contains 16 residues. Germline V gene lookup returns CDR1 SEHNR and CDR2 FQNEAQ (reference sequence). In DNA form, the CDR3 reads TGTGCCAGCAGCTTAGTCCAGGGGGCTTATGGAAACACCATATATTTT. Its translation is CASSLVQGAYGNTIYF. The variable domain in full, completed from reference TRBV7-9 and TRBJ1-3, reads DTGVSQNPRHKITKRGQNVTFRCDPISEHNRLYWYRQTLGQGPEFLTYFQNEAQLEKSRLLSDRFSAERPKGSFSTLEIQRTEQGDSAMYLCASSLVQGAYGNTIYFGEGSWLTVV.

J is TRBJ2-7 and V is TRBV11-3; 11 positions agree with TRBD2. V lost 5 bases to trimming and J lost 3 bases; unmatched junction nucleotides: 3. The V gene's germline CDR1 is SGHNT and CDR2 YENEEA. CDR3 length: 14 amino acids. This CDR3 reads CASSPGTSGYEQYF. The CDR3 bases are TGTGCCAGCAGCCCCGGGACTAGCGGCTACGAGCAGTACTTC.

The CDR3 is CASSLRQGVSYNEQFF. The CDR3 region has the DNA TGTGCCAGCAGCCTTAGACAGGGTGTCTCCTACAATGAGCAGTTCTTC. The chain is built from TRBV9 and TRBJ2-1, with TRBD1 matching over 7 bases. Germline CDR1 is SGDLS and CDR2 is YYNGEE. Trimming at V came to 4 bases and at J to 0 bases, leaving 7 bases not matched to a gene. There are 16 residues in the CDR3.

This chain uses TRBV6-7 with TRBJ2-7; D tentatively fits TRBD1 or TRBD2 (8 bases each). TRBV6-7 is flagged as an ORF with uncertain function. The V end lost 10 bases, the J end lost 4 bases, and 17 bases lay between the germline ends. The length of the CDR3 is 13 residues. The CDR3 protein is CATTGGDRYEQYF. The CDR3 nucleotides are TGTGCCACCACGGGGGGGGACAGGTACGAGCAGTACTTC.

The chain has TRBV10-2 and TRBJ2-7, with TRBD1 as a possible D gene (6 bases). Between the trimmed V and J ends, which lost 11 bases and 7 bases, there was a span of 15 bases. The CDR3 runs to 11 residues. Germline CDR1 reads WSHSY; CDR2 reads SAAADI. CDR3 in DNA: TGCGCCTGCGCGAAGGGGGATGAGCAGTACTTC. It codes for CACAKGDEQYF.

This clone was picked up one time. V gene TRBV5-1 combines with J gene TRBJ2-7, with D uncertain. This CDR3 has 15 residues. CDR1 and CDR2 from the germline V gene are SGHRS and YFSETQ. Trimming shortened V by 0 bases and J by 0 bases, and 10 bases separated the two germline ends. CDR3 loop: CASSLVKLSSYEQYF. CDR3 bases: TGCGCCAGCAGCTTGGTGAAACTAAGCTCCTACGAGCAGTACTTC.

The genes are TRBV4-1 and TRBJ1-2; D gene unclear. Trimming stripped 0 bases from V and 3 bases from J, with 11 bases between. This CDR3 is 15 amino acids long. CDR1 MGHRA and CDR2 YSYEKL come from the germline V gene. This CDR3 is CASSQEEVLDYGYTF. CDR3 nucleotide sequence: TGCGCCAGCAGCCAAGAGGAAGTGTTGGACTATGGCTACACCTTC.

This rearrangement joins TRBV5-1 to TRBJ2-3; unclear D gene. Deletions cut 4 bases from V and 5 bases from J, with 11 bases between. The CDR3 totals 13 residues. Per germline, CDR1 SGHRS and CDR2 YFSETQ. CDR3 loop: CASSPTRRDTQYF. The CDR3 bases are TGCGCCAGCAGCCCGACTCGGAGAGATACGCAGTATTTT.

The J gene is TRBJ2-1, the V gene TRBV14; D not certain. The germline V gene has CDR1 SGHDN and CDR2 FVKESK. The V end lost 1 base, the J end lost 10 bases, and 8 bases lay between the germline ends. CDR3 length: 12 residues. The CDR3 sequence is CASSQAAAEQFF. The CDR3 DNA follows: TGTGCCAGCAGCCAAGCGGCGGCCGAGCAGTTCTTC. The variable domain in full, with the rest retrieved from reference TRBV14 and TRBJ2-1, is EAGVTQFPSHSVIEKGQTVTLRCDPISGHDNLYWYRRVMGKEIKFLLHFVKESKQDESGMPNNRFLAERTGGTYSTLKVQPAELEDSGVYFCASSQAAAEQFFGPGTRLTVL.

The genes are TRBV5-1 and TRBJ2-7; 7 nucleotides line up with TRBD1. Per germline, CDR1 SGHRS and CDR2 YFSETQ. The J segment lost 2 bases and the V segment lost 4 bases, leaving 12 bases of the junction unmatched. This CDR3 contains 16 residues. CDR3 loop: CASSGTPGQNPYEQYF. CDR3 sequence (DNA): TGCGCCAGCAGCGGAACTCCGGGACAGAACCCCTACGAGCAGTACTTC.

The genes are TRBV11-2 and TRBJ2-7, with 8 bases fitting TRBD1. Germline assignment: CDR1 SGHAT and CDR2 FQNNGV. V shed 8 bases, J shed 7 bases, and the junction held 7 bases outside the gene matches. The CDR3 length is 12 residues. The CDR3 sequence: CASGQGAGEQYF. The CDR3 nucleotides read TGTGCCAGCGGGCAGGGGGCAGGGGAGCAGTACTTC.

The chain links TRBV25-1 to TRBJ2-5; the D gene could be TRBD1 or TRBD2 (5 bases each). V was shortened by 7 bases and J by 5 bases, with 14 bases between the two germline ends. Germline V lookup: CDR1 MGHDK, CDR2 SYGVNS. This CDR3 contains 13 residues. CDR3: CASNREGWETQYF. The CDR3 bases are TGTGCCAGCAACCGAGAGGGGTGGGAGACCCAGTACTTC.

This clone was seen a single time. The rearrangement uses TRBV6-6 and TRBJ1-1; D possibly corresponds to TRBD1 (5 bases). This CDR3 has 15 residues. Germline CDR1 reads MNHNY; CDR2 reads SVGAGI (reference sequence). With 5 bases removed from V and 6 bases from J, the gap between germline ends came to 19 bases. The CDR3 nucleotides read TGTGCCAGCAGTCAACTGGGGGGGGTTCGGGCTGAAGCTTTCTTT. Protein sequence: CASSQLGGVRAEAFF.

The genes are TRBV14 and TRBJ2-7; D call uncertain. The CDR3 is 12 residues long. The V and J ends lost 2 bases and 2 bases respectively, with 4 bases between them. Germline CDR1 reads SGHDN; CDR2 reads FVKESK. CDR3 bases: TGTGCCAGCAGCCAATTCCCCTACGAGCAGTACTTC. This gives the protein CASSQFPYEQYF.

The genes are TRBV7-9 and TRBJ1-3; D perhaps matches TRBD1 (5 bases). The CDR3 contains 16 residues. Per the germline V gene, CDR1 is SEHNR and CDR2 is FQNEAQ (reference sequence). V was pared by 0 bases and J by 3 bases, with 12 bases between. In DNA form, the CDR3 reads TGTGCCAGCAGCTTAGCGCGGGTCAGGGATGGAAACACCATATATTTT. Its translation is CASSLARVRDGNTIYF. Full variable domain (outside the CDR3, taken from reference TRBV7-9 and TRBJ1-3): DTGVSQNPRHKITKRGQNVTFRCDPISEHNRLYWYRQTLGQGPEFLTYFQNEAQLEKSRLLSDRFSAERPKGSFSTLEIQRTEQGDSAMYLCASSLARVRDGNTIYFGEGSWLTVV.

J is TRBJ1-4 and V is TRBV4-1; D not certain. Germline-derived CDR1 and CDR2 are MGHRA and YSYEKL. Trimming stripped 0 bases from V and 0 bases from J, with 8 bases between. The length of the CDR3 is 16 residues. The CDR3 coding sequence is TGCGCCAGCAGCCAAGAGTCGGAGACAACTAATGAAAAACTGTTTTTT. It is translated as CASSQESETTNEKLFF.

The chain is built from TRBV7-9 and TRBJ2-7; D perhaps matches TRBD2 (6 bases). This CDR3 region has 17 residues. CDR1 SEHNR and CDR2 FQNEAQ come from the germline V gene (reference sequence). Deletions cut 4 bases from V and 2 bases from J, with 21 bases between. The CDR3: CASSSTTRGNSAYEQYF. CDR3 coding DNA: TGTGCCAGCAGCTCGACCACCCGCGGGAACTCCGCCTACGAGCAGTACTTC.

V is TRBV13 and J is TRBJ2-5; the match to TRBD2 covers 10 bases. The germline V gene has CDR1 PRHDT and CDR2 FYEKMQ (reference sequence). There are 15 residues in the CDR3. V gave up 5 bases and J gave up 3 bases; unmatched junction bases: 6. The CDR3 spells CASSPRTSGEETQYF. The CDR3 nucleotides are TGTGCCAGCAGCCCCCGGACTAGCGGAGAAGAGACCCAGTACTTC.